This T cell receptor beta chain appears in the sequencing data of a study of cytomegalovirus exposure and HLA in healthy donors. PCR primers comprised 60 Vbeta and 13 Jbeta primers. The data were produced by immunoSEQ multiplex PCR, yet TCRdb's version contains in-frame clones alone and is incomplete. In the table there are around 140,000 clones, roughly 73% of which are singletons. This CDR3 has 15 residues. CDR1 is SGHDT, CDR2 YYEEEE, per germline. This clone showed up just once. The antigen is not known. Study-level findings and limits: Sequences of the TCR beta chain were said to predict the HLA-A and HLA-B alleles of most subjects accurately. Earlier analysis yielded a pattern in which most TCR beta V segments were productive about 90% or about 30% of the time.

This receptor was identified in a male donor in good health and CMV-seronegative. Specimen: PBMCs. The V gene is TRBV5-6, the J gene TRBJ2-5; D call uncertain. The DNA end lines up better with TRBJ2-7; the J call may be wrong. CDR3 coding DNA: TGTGCCAGCAGCTTGGGTAATGTGGCCAACTACGAGCAGTACTTC. It translates to CASSLGNVANYEQYF.